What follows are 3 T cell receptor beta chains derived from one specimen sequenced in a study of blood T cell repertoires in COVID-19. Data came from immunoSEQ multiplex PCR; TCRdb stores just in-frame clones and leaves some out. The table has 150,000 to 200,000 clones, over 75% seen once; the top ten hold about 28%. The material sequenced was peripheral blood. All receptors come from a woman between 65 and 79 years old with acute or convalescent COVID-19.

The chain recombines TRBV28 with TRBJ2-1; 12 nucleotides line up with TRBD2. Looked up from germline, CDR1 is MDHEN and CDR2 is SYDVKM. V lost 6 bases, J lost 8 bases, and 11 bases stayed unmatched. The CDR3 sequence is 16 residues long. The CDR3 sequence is CASSPPLAGGPDEQFF. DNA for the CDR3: TGTGCCAGCAGCCCCCCCCTAGCGGGAGGGCCAGATGAGCAGTTCTTC.

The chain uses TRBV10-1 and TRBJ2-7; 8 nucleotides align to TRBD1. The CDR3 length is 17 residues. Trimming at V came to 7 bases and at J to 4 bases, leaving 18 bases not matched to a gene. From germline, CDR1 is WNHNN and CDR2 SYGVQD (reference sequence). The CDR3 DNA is TGCGCCAGCACCCAGAACAGGGGGAGAGACAAACATTACGAGCAGTACTTC. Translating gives CASTQNRGRDKHYEQYF.

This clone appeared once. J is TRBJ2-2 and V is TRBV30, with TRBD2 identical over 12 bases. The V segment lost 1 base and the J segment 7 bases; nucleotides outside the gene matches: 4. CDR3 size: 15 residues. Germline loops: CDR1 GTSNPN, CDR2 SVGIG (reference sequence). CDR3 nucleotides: TGTGCCTGGAGTGCTAGCGGGAGGGTTTTCGGGGAGCTGTTTTTT. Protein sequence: CAWSASGRVFGELFF. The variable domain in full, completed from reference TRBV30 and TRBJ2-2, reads SQTIHQWPATLVQPVGSPLSLECTVEGTSNPNLYWYRQAAGRGLQLLFYSVGIGQISSEVPQNLSASRPQDRQFILSSKKLLLSDSGFYLCAWSASGRVFGELFFGEGSRLTVL.